A single sample is the source of the 8 T cell receptor beta chains below, sequenced in a study of shared clonotypes between healthy human individuals. Generated by immunoSEQ multiplex PCR, the TCRdb table keeps only in-frame clones and is missing some. The sample includes over 850,000 clones, about four fifths of them seen just once. Sequenced sample: memory CD4+ T cells from PBMCs. Subset described: CD45RA-negative fraction. These receptors were taken from a man aged 18 to 30 in good health. Some clones in this sample may be carry-over from other donors' samples.

Details on this clone: This may come from a read error, since a much larger clone is one base off. The same CDR3 arises from other DNA sequences in this sample as well. This chain joins TRBV5-4 and TRBJ2-1; D ambiguous. V was cut by 2 bases and J by 4 bases, with 7 bases left in between. The CDR3 is made up of 13 amino acids. Germline CDR1 reads SGHNT; CDR2 reads YYREEE (reference sequence). The CDR3 DNA sequence: TGTGCCAGCAGCTTCACTGGGTACAATGAGCAGTTCTTC. Translated: CASSFTGYNEQFF. The whole variable domain, filled in from reference TRBV5-4 and TRBJ2-1, reads ETGVTQSPTHLIKTRGQQVTLRCSSQSGHNTVSWYQQALGQGPQFIFQYYREEENGRGNFPPRFSGLQFPNYSSELNVNALELDDSALYLCASSFTGYNEQFFGPGTRLTVL.

J is TRBJ2-5 and V is TRBV4-2, with 12 bases aligning to TRBD2. This CDR3 has 17 residues. Germline V gene lookup returns CDR1 LGHNA and CDR2 YNFKEQ. The J segment lost 5 bases and the V segment lost 0 bases, leaving 7 bases of the junction unmatched. This CDR3 reads CASSQDLTSGSAETQYF. In nucleotides, the CDR3 is TGTGCCAGCAGCCAAGATCTGACTAGCGGGAGCGCCGAGACCCAGTACTTC.

This chain uses TRBV18 with TRBJ1-2; D is ambiguous. Germline values: CDR1 KGHSH, CDR2 LQKENI. V gave up 3 bases and J gave up 8 bases, with 13 bases separating them. The CDR3 contains 13 residues. The chain's CDR3 is CASSPTREWGYTF. The CDR3, as DNA: TGTGCCAGCTCACCGACCCGGGAGTGGGGCTACACCTTC.

The rearrangement joins TRBV5-1 to TRBJ1-2; 7 bases map to TRBD1. The germline gives CDR1 SGHRS, CDR2 YFSETQ. The CDR3 totals 18 residues. Germline trimming cut 4 bases from V and 6 bases from J; bases unmatched to any gene: 21. The CDR3 loop is CASSPTGRVRGKGDGYTF. CDR3 sequence (DNA): TGCGCCAGCAGCCCGACAGGGCGAGTTCGTGGAAAGGGTGATGGCTACACCTTC. Filled out from reference TRBV5-1 and TRBJ1-2, the complete variable domain reads KAGVTQTPRYLIKTRGQQVTLSCSPISGHRSVSWYQQTPGQGLQFLFEYFSETQRNKGNFPGRFSGRQFSNSRSEMNVSTLELGDSALYLCASSPTGRVRGKGDGYTFGSGTRLTVV.

The chain's CDR3 is CASSLGASPGDTQYF. As DNA, the CDR3 is TGTGCCAGCAGCTTAGGGGCTAGTCCGGGAGATACGCAGTATTTT. The chain links TRBV7-2 to TRBJ2-3; no firm D call. The V end was cut by 1 base, the J end by 5 bases, with 13 bases between. The CDR3 runs to 15 residues. CDR1 SGHTA and CDR2 FQGNSA come from the germline V gene.

The chain employs TRBV5-4 and TRBJ2-7; D is undetermined. The CDR3 length is 13 residues. Germline assignment: CDR1 SGHNT and CDR2 YYREEE (reference sequence). V dropped 6 bases and J dropped 0 bases, with 10 bases sitting between them. CDR3 region: CASTYGVSYEQYF. Here the CDR3 DNA reads TGTGCCAGCACCTACGGAGTCTCCTACGAGCAGTACTTC.

The J gene is TRBJ1-2, the V gene TRBV6-5; a weak D match, TRBD1 (6 bases). Trimming left V 10 bases short and J 7 bases short, with 16 bases between. The length of the CDR3 is 12 residues. Per the germline V gene, CDR1 is MNHEY and CDR2 is SVGAGI. Here the CDR3 reads CAIWGGAGGYTF. In DNA, the CDR3 is TGTGCCATCTGGGGGGGGGCAGGTGGCTACACCTTC.

In its sample, this clone was seen a few times. V gene TRBV4-1 combines with J gene TRBJ1-1; D not certain. V was trimmed by 1 base and J by 11 bases, leaving 17 bases between them. The CDR3 spans 14 residues. The V gene's germline CDR1 is MGHRA and CDR2 YSYEKL. In nucleotides, the CDR3 is TGCGCCAGCAGCCAAGTTGGAATCTTGGACTGGGCTTTCTTT. This gives the protein CASSQVGILDWAFF.